This T cell receptor (beta chain) derives from a study of blood T cells in healthy people across ages. Study-wide points: A greater number of naive CD4+ cells and higher diversity distinguished long-lived donors from aged donors. Observed TCR beta diversity per million T cells went down as age went up. This fall followed a roughly linear course with age.

Then a second PCR, running roughly 7 to 11 cycles, was carried out with a sample-barcoded 5' primer and a J-beta primer mix. Each cDNA molecule was tagged by a template-switch adaptor that had 12 random nucleotides. TCRdb fed the 5' RACE reads into MiXCR, producing one record per CDR3 protein. The sample holds 850,000 or so distinct CDR3 sequences, under 30% seen once. Worth noting for this clonotype: The antigen remains undetermined.

V lost 6 bases and J lost 7; bases outside the gene matches: 9. The CDR3 is 14 amino acids. In germline, CDR1 is DFQATT, CDR2 SNEGSKA (reference sequence). This sequence was found in a woman of 80 years or more in good health. The V call is TRBV20-1, the J call TRBJ1-4; 9 bases map to TRBD1. Sequencing input: blood. The CDR3 loop reads CSATTGTGREKLFF. CDR3 nucleotide sequence: TGCAGTGCGACAACCGGGACAGGGCGTGAAAAACTGTTTTTT.